A selection of T cell receptor beta chains follows, all from one sample in a study of CD8 T cells in Susac syndrome. TCRdb independently ran MiXCR on the immunoSEQ multiplex PCR reads; one entry per CDR3 protein. This table has 130,000 or so distinct CDR3 sequences, 95% to 96% appearing once. Sequenced: CD4+ T cells from PBMCs. These receptors originate from a human donor with Susac syndrome. CDR3s include the opening cysteine and the closing phenylalanine or tryptophan. A D gene is named only where the DNA matches it firmly. Part of the rows lack a size; the others show once, few, many or a class for expanded clones.

DNA: TGTGCCAGCAGCCAAGTAAGGGATTCTGGGGCCAACGTCCTGACTTTC
CDR3: CASSQVRDSGANVLTF
V: TRBV4-2
D: NA
size: NA
J: TRBJ2-6

DNA: TGTGCCAGCTCACCCGACAGGAACTATGGCTACACCTTC
CDR3: CASSPDRNYGYTF
V: TRBV18
D: NA
size: NA
J: TRBJ1-2

DNA: TGCAGTGCTAGCGCTCCGGGACTAGCGGGAGGTGAGCAGTTCTTC
CDR3: CSASAPGLAGGEQFF
V: TRBV20-1
D: TRBD2
size: NA
J: TRBJ2-1

DNA: TGTGCCAGCAGTTCTAGGACAGGACGGACTGAAGCTTTCTTT
CDR3: CASSSRTGRTEAFF
V: TRBV12-3/TRBV12-4
D: TRBD1
size: once
J: TRBJ1-1

DNA: TGTGCCAGCAGTCGCGGGACAGGTGAAGCTTTCTTT
CDR3: CASSRGTGEAFF
V: TRBV12-3/TRBV12-4
D: TRBD1
size: NA
J: TRBJ1-1

DNA: TGTGCCACCAGCAGAGATGGGCAGGGGACTCAGCCCCAGCATTTT
CDR3: CATSRDGQGTQPQHF
V: TRBV15
D: NA
size: once
J: TRBJ1-5

DNA: TGCAGTGTGCAGGGGCCTAGCAATCAGCCCCAGCATTTT
CDR3: CSVQGPSNQPQHF
V: TRBV20-1
D: NA
size: NA
J: TRBJ1-5

DNA: TGTGCCAGCAGCTTAGTTCCGACGCGGGGGGCCAACGTCCTGACTTTC
CDR3: CASSLVPTRGANVLTF
V: TRBV7-2
D: NA
size: NA
J: TRBJ2-6

DNA: TGTGCCAGCAGTAGCCGACTAGCGGGAGGGGAGACCCAGTACTTC
CDR3: CASSSRLAGGETQYF
V: TRBV27
D: TRBD2
size: NA
J: TRBJ2-5

DNA: TGTGCCAGCTCACCAGTAGGGTTATCTGGGGCCAACGTCCTGACTTTC
CDR3: CASSPVGLSGANVLTF
V: TRBV18
D: NA
size: NA
J: TRBJ2-6

DNA: TGCAGTGCTAGACCCATGACTAGCGGGAAGGACTACAATGAGCAGTTCTTC
CDR3: CSARPMTSGKDYNEQFF
V: TRBV20-1
D: TRBD2
size: NA
J: TRBJ2-1

DNA: TGTGCCAGCAGCCCCGACAGGGGAGAGACTGAAGCTTTCTTT
CDR3: CASSPDRGETEAFF
V: TRBV5-4
D: TRBD1
size: NA
J: TRBJ1-1

DNA: TGCAGTGCTAACGGGGGAGGGAACACCGGGGAGCTGTTTTTT
CDR3: CSANGGGNTGELFF
V: TRBV20-1
D: NA
size: NA
J: TRBJ2-2

DNA: TGTGCCAGCAGCCCGGGACTAGCGGCTACCTACAATGAGCAGTTCTTC
CDR3: CASSPGLAATYNEQFF
V: TRBV5-4
D: TRBD2
size: NA
J: TRBJ2-1

DNA: TGCAGCGCGGACAGGGGAGGCGAGCAGTACTTC
CDR3: CSADRGGEQYF
V: TRBV29-1
D: TRBD1
size: NA
J: TRBJ2-7

DNA: TGTGCCTGGAGCCGGGACACGGCTGAAAAACTGTTTTTT
CDR3: CAWSRDTAEKLFF
V: TRBV30
D: NA
size: NA
J: TRBJ1-4

DNA: TGTGCCTGGAGCCGAGGGACTAGCGGGATGTGGGGAAAGACCGGGGAGCTGTTTTTT
CDR3: CAWSRGTSGMWGKTGELFF
V: TRBV30
D: TRBD2
size: NA
J: TRBJ2-2

DNA: TGCAGCGTTGGGGACAGGACCTACAATGAGCAGTTCTTC
CDR3: CSVGDRTYNEQFF
V: TRBV29-1
D: TRBD1
size: NA
J: TRBJ2-1

DNA: TGTGCCAGCTCACCTCTCGGGACAGGGGGCAATCAGCCCCAGCATTTT
CDR3: CASSPLGTGGNQPQHF
V: TRBV18
D: TRBD1
size: NA
J: TRBJ1-5

DNA: TGCGCCAGCAGCCAAGATAGGACTAGCGGTGGGAACAATGAGCAGTTCTTC
CDR3: CASSQDRTSGGNNEQFF
V: TRBV4-3
D: TRBD2
size: NA
J: TRBJ2-1

DNA: TGTGCCAGCAGCGCCGACAGGGGAGCTACCGTGGACTATGGCTACACCTTC
CDR3: CASSADRGATVDYGYTF
V: TRBV5-6
D: TRBD1
size: NA
J: TRBJ1-2

DNA: TGTGCCTGGAGTGTACTGGGACAGAGTCAACAGTACTTC
CDR3: CAWSVLGQSQQYF
V: TRBV30
D: TRBD1
size: NA
J: TRBJ2-7

DNA: TGCGCCAGCAGCTTCCCCGTGGGACTAGGCATCACAGATACGCAGTATTTT
CDR3: CASSFPVGLGITDTQYF
V: TRBV5-1
D: TRBD2
size: NA
J: TRBJ2-3

DNA: TGTGCCAGCAGCCAAGATTGGGTGGTAGCGGGATACAATGAGCAGTTCTTC
CDR3: CASSQDWVVAGYNEQFF
V: TRBV4-2
D: TRBD2
size: NA
J: TRBJ2-1

DNA: TGTGCCAGCAGCCAAAAGGCGGGGAACACTGAAGCTTTCTTT
CDR3: CASSQKAGNTEAFF
V: TRBV14
D: NA
size: NA
J: TRBJ1-1

DNA: TGTGCCAGCCTAGAGCGGGAGGGCCTACGAGAGACCCAGTACTTC
CDR3: CASLEREGLRETQYF
V: TRBV5-4
D: TRBD2
size: NA
J: TRBJ2-5

DNA: TGCAGCGTTGACAAGGGGGCGGGCACTGAAGCTTTCTTT
CDR3: CSVDKGAGTEAFF
V: TRBV29-1
D: TRBD1
size: NA
J: TRBJ1-1

DNA: TGTGCCAGCAGTCCCAGAACGGGCCAAGAGACCCAGTACTTC
CDR3: CASSPRTGQETQYF
V: TRBV12-3/TRBV12-4
D: NA
size: NA
J: TRBJ2-5